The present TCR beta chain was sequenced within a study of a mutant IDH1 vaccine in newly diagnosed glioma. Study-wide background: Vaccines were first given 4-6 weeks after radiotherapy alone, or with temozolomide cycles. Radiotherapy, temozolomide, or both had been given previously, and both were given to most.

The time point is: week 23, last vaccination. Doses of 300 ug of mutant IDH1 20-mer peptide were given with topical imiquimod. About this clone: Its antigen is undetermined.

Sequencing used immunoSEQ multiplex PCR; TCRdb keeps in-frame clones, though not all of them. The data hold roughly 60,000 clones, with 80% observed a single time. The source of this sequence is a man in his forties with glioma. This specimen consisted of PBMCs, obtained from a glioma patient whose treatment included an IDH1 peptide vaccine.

The CDR3 region has the DNA TGTGCCAGCAGCCAAGAAATCAGACGATACACTGAAGCTTTCTTT. This encodes CASSQEIRRYTEAFF. The rearrangement joins TRBV4-2 to TRBJ1-1; no firm D call. Germline lookup yields CDR1 LGHNA and CDR2 YNFKEQ. V was cut by 0 bases and J by 3 bases, with 11 bases left in between. This CDR3 is 15 amino acids long.